The 13 T cell receptor beta chains in this list originate from one sample, sequenced in a study of T cells in Graves' hyperthyroidism and ophthalmopathy. Amplified TCR beta CDR3 regions came from RNA transcripts. In the first-round RT-PCR of the TCR CDR3, the HTBI primer set was used. TCRdb analysed the multiplex PCR reads with MiXCR anew, one entry per CDR3 protein. This repertoire shows 460,000 or so distinct CDR3 sequences, under 15% found once; its top ten account for 15% to 20%. The sequenced sample consisted of blood. These receptors originate from a woman aged 18 to 35 with Graves' hyperthyroidism.

The sample holds many counts of this clonotype. The junction shows a germline mismatch at one end, possibly a read error. The chain has TRBV12-3 or TRBV12-4 and TRBJ1-1, with D hard to call. The CDR3 runs to 14 residues. CDR3 in amino acids: CASSLGPMNTEAFF. CDR3 sequence (DNA): TGTGCCAGCAGCTTAGGGCCCATGAACACTGAAGCTTTCTTT.

This clonotype was detected once. The chain combines TRBV2 with TRBJ2-7, with TRBD1 matching over 7 bases. Per germline, CDR1 SNHLY and CDR2 FYNNEI. The CDR3 has 15 residues. V lost 1 base, J lost 3 bases, and 6 bases stayed unmatched. In DNA, the CDR3 is TGTGCCAGCAGTGAAGGAAGGGGGCGTCTCTACGAGCAGTACTTC. It yields the protein CASSEGRGRLYEQYF.

This clonotype was seen many times. The chain uses TRBV6-5 and TRBJ1-2; a possible D gene is TRBD1 (5 bases). Germline assignment: CDR1 MNHEY and CDR2 SVGAGI. The CDR3 consists of 13 residues. The germline V and J ends were trimmed by 2 bases and 8 bases, with 12 bases remaining between them. CDR3 in amino acids: CASSYETVGGYTF. CDR3 coding DNA: TGTGCCAGCAGTTACGAGACAGTGGGAGGCTACACCTTC.

The rearrangement links TRBV5-8 to TRBJ1-2, with 8 bases fitting TRBD1. V trimming: 2 bases; J trimming: 4 bases; junction bases outside the gene matches: 10. The CDR3 is made up of 16 amino acids. Germline V lookup: CDR1 SGHTS, CDR2 YDEGEE. CDR3 sequence: CASSFRSGGSVYGYTF. For the CDR3, the DNA is TGTGCCAGCAGCTTTCGATCAGGGGGCTCTGTCTATGGCTACACCTTC.

This clonotype occurred a few times. V usage is TRBV20-1 and J usage is TRBJ2-2; D remains ambiguous. CDR3 size: 12 residues. Germline V gene lookup returns CDR1 DFQATT and CDR2 SNEGSKA (reference sequence). V was cut by 0 bases and J by 6 bases, with 5 bases left in between. The CDR3 reads CSARDNPGELFF. CDR3 in DNA: TGCAGTGCTAGAGATAACCCCGGGGAGCTGTTTTTT.

In this sample, this clonotype turned up many times. The rearrangement uses TRBV5-1 and TRBJ2-7, with 12 bases identical to TRBD2. The V segment lost 1 base and the J segment 4 bases; nucleotides outside the gene matches: 3. This CDR3 contains 15 residues. Germline V CDR1 and CDR2: SGHRS, YFSETQ. The CDR3, as DNA: TGCGCCAGCAGCTTGACTAGCGGGAGGAGTTACGAGCAGTACTTC. Translating gives CASSLTSGRSYEQYF. Looking up the rest from reference TRBV5-1 and TRBJ2-7 gives the full variable domain: KAGVTQTPRYLIKTRGQQVTLSCSPISGHRSVSWYQQTPGQGLQFLFEYFSETQRNKGNFPGRFSGRQFSNSRSEMNVSTLELGDSALYLCASSLTSGRSYEQYFGPGTRLTVT.

V and J are TRBV20-1 and TRBJ2-2; possibly TRBD1 for D (5 bases). This CDR3 contains 15 residues. The V gene's germline CDR1 is DFQATT and CDR2 SNEGSKA (reference sequence). Deletions cut 0 bases from V and 5 bases from J, with 13 bases between. The CDR3 bases are TGCAGTGCTAGAGATAATCCAGGGCAAACCGGGGAGCTGTTTTTT. Translation gives CSARDNPGQTGELFF.

This clonotype has only a few counts. The chain links TRBV5-1 to TRBJ1-2; 7 bases fit TRBD1. Germline trimming cut 1 base from V and 3 bases from J; bases unmatched to any gene: 3. Per germline, CDR1 SGHRS and CDR2 YFSETQ. The CDR3 is made up of 14 amino acids. For the CDR3, the DNA is TGCGCCAGCAGCTTGTACAGGGGAGACTATGGCTACACCTTC. It encodes CASSLYRGDYGYTF.

The chain employs TRBV30 and TRBJ1-2; TRBD1 might be the D (6 bases). Trimming stripped 4 bases from V and 10 bases from J, with 16 bases between. The CDR3 length is 12 residues. Germline CDR1 reads GTSNPN; CDR2 reads SVGIG (reference sequence). Here the CDR3 DNA reads TGTGCCTGGACTCGGGGGGAGGGGGACTACACCTTC. It codes for CAWTRGEGDYTF.

In its sample, this clonotype was seen many times. The CDR3: CASSTSFGTSSYNEQFF. The CDR3 coding sequence is TGTGCCAGCAGCACCTCCTTCGGGACGAGCTCCTACAATGAGCAGTTCTTC. This rearrangement joins TRBV11-2 to TRBJ2-1, with D perhaps assigned TRBD1 or TRBD2 (5 bases each). CDR3 length: 17 residues. CDR1 SGHAT and CDR2 FQNNGV come from the germline V gene. The germline V and J ends were trimmed by 5 bases and 0 bases, with 17 bases remaining between them.

This clonotype was picked up a small number of times. The genes are TRBV19 and TRBJ1-4; the D gene is possibly TRBD1 (6 bases). The V end lost 3 bases, the J end lost 5 bases, and 16 bases lay between the germline ends. The CDR3 is made up of 16 amino acids. Looked up from germline, CDR1 is LNHDA and CDR2 is SQIVND (reference sequence). In DNA, the CDR3 is TGTGCCAGTAGTATGTCCCGGACAGCGAGGAATGAAAAACTGTTTTTT. This gives the protein CASSMSRTARNEKLFF. Full variable domain (remainder filled in from reference TRBV19 and TRBJ1-4): DGGITQSPKYLFRKEGQNVTLSCEQNLNHDAMYWYRQDPGQGLRLIYYSQIVNDFQKGDIAEGYSVSREKKESFPLTVTSAQKNPTAFYLCASSMSRTARNEKLFFGSGTQLSVL.

There are many counts of this clonotype. This chain uses TRBV5-5 with TRBJ1-1, with 7 bases lining up with TRBD1. CDR1 is SGHKS and CDR2 is YYEKEE in the germline V gene (reference sequence). With 0 bases clipped from V and 1 base from J, the junction kept 3 bases outside the gene matches. The CDR3 length is 15 residues. The CDR3 region has the DNA TGTGCCAGCAGCTTGGGACGACAGGGGAACACTGAAGCTTTCTTT. It codes for CASSLGRQGNTEAFF.

This clonotype was found a few times. The rearrangement joins TRBV5-4 to TRBJ2-3; D is undetermined. This CDR3 region has 13 residues. Germline loops: CDR1 SGHNT, CDR2 YYREEE (reference sequence). V lost 3 bases and J lost 8, with 13 bases in between. CDR3 DNA: TGTGCCAGCAGCTCTCTTGTCCTAGGTACGCAGTATTTT. This gives the protein CASSSLVLGTQYF.